One and the same sample provided the 12 T cell receptor beta chains below, sequenced in a study of shared clonotypes between healthy human individuals. Some clones are missing from TCRdb's copy, which holds only in-frame ones; the method was immunoSEQ multiplex PCR. This sample has around 990,000 clones, with around 77% found just once. Sequenced input: memory CD4+ T cells from PBMCs. Documented subset: CD45RA-negative fraction. All receptors derive from a man aged 18 to 29 in good health. Some clones in this sample may be carry-over from other donors' samples.

The chain is built from TRBV15 and TRBJ2-5; D perhaps matches TRBD2 (6 bases). V lost 5 bases and J 2 bases, leaving 15 bases between the germline ends. Germline V gene sequence: CDR1 LNHNV, CDR2 YYDKDF (reference sequence). This CDR3 contains 15 residues. The CDR3 loop reads CATSGRLRGQETQYF. The DNA for the CDR3 is TGTGCCACCAGCGGGAGGTTACGGGGGCAAGAGACCCAGTACTTC.

The chain employs TRBV30 and TRBJ1-3, with TRBD1 as a possible D gene (5 bases). The CDR3 covers 15 residues. Germline CDR1 reads GTSNPN; CDR2 reads SVGIG (reference sequence). V dropped 5 bases and J dropped 1 base, with 15 bases sitting between them. The CDR3 bases are TGTGCCTGGGCCCAGAAACGGGGGTCTGGAAACACCATATATTTT. The encoded protein is CAWAQKRGSGNTIYF.

The CDR3 loop reads CASSLVGLAGGYNEQFF. The CDR3 DNA is TGTGCCAGCAGCTTAGTAGGACTAGCGGGAGGATACAATGAGCAGTTCTTC. V and J are TRBV11-2 and TRBJ2-1; 14 bases fit TRBD2. CDR3 length: 17 amino acids. V dropped 1 base and J dropped 4; count of bases not matched to a gene: 3. Germline V gene sequence: CDR1 SGHAT, CDR2 FQNNGV.

This chain uses TRBV9 with TRBJ2-1; no definite D call. The CDR3 has 12 residues. The V gene's germline CDR1 is SGDLS and CDR2 YYNGEE. With 3 bases removed from V and 9 bases from J, the gap between germline ends came to 10 bases. The chain's CDR3 is CASSAQLAEQFF. The CDR3 nucleotides read TGTGCCAGCAGCGCCCAGTTGGCTGAGCAGTTCTTC.

This clone was observed a single time. V and J are TRBV2 and TRBJ2-5; D uncertain. This CDR3 has 11 residues. Germline lookup yields CDR1 SNHLY and CDR2 FYNNEI. V was pared by 7 bases and J by 3 bases, with 6 bases between. The CDR3 DNA follows: TGTGCCAGCAAGCCAGAAGAGACCCAGTACTTC. This translates into CASKPEETQYF.

The chain links TRBV4-2 to TRBJ2-3, with 11 bases that match TRBD2. The trim removed 0 bases at V and 4 bases at J, leaving 3 bases unmatched. Germline CDR1 reads LGHNA; CDR2 reads YNFKEQ. The CDR3 sequence is 16 residues long. The CDR3 protein is CASSQDISGRADTQYF. The DNA for the CDR3 is TGTGCCAGCAGCCAAGATATTAGCGGGAGGGCAGATACGCAGTATTTT.

In its sample, this clone was seen once. The chain links TRBV30 to TRBJ2-1; TRBD2 matches at 8 bases. This CDR3 is built from 17 residues. V lost 0 bases, J lost 6 bases, and 13 bases stayed unmatched. Per germline, CDR1 GTSNPN and CDR2 SVGIG (reference sequence). Here the CDR3 DNA reads TGTGCCTGGAGTGTACGGTTGGGACCAGCGGGAGTCAATGAGCAGTTCTTC. This codes for CAWSVRLGPAGVNEQFF.

The chain uses TRBV6-5 and TRBJ2-3, with D maybe TRBD1 (6 bases). Per germline, CDR1 MNHEY and CDR2 SVGAGI. V lost 6 bases and J lost 5, with 9 bases in between. The CDR3 consists of 12 residues. CDR3 in DNA: TGTGCCAGCAGAACACAGGGAGATACGCAGTATTTT. It encodes CASRTQGDTQYF.

CDR3 DNA sequence: TGTGCCAGCCGCCCTGAAGGTTCCGGCTACACCTTC. Its protein product is CASRPEGSGYTF. The chain employs TRBV2 and TRBJ1-2; D unclear. Deletions cut 8 bases from V and 8 bases from J, with 15 bases between. Germline CDR1 and CDR2: SNHLY and FYNNEI. The CDR3 length is 12 residues.

The rearrangement uses TRBV4-2 and TRBJ2-7, with a weak D call TRBD1 (6 bases). This CDR3 has 17 residues. Germline V lookup: CDR1 LGHNA, CDR2 YNFKEQ. Deletions cut 0 bases from V and 3 bases from J, with 18 bases between. The CDR3 DNA sequence: TGTGCCAGCAGCCAAGACGGCTGGGCTGGGGGCCTCTACGAGCAGTACTTC. Translation: CASSQDGWAGGLYEQYF.

This chain connects TRBV4-3 to TRBJ2-2; D gene unclear. The length of the CDR3 is 14 residues. Germline V gene sequence: CDR1 LGHNA, CDR2 YSLEER. The V gene lost 1 base and the J gene lost 6 bases, with 9 bases spanning the gap. The CDR3 nucleotides are TGCGCCAGCAGCCAAGCGACGGTGGCCGGGGAGCTGTTTTTT. This encodes CASSQATVAGELFF.

The chain recombines TRBV28 with TRBJ1-2, with 8 bases fitting TRBD1. CDR1 is MDHEN, CDR2 SYDVKM, per germline. J lost 8 bases, V lost 7 bases, and 18 bases had no gene match. The CDR3 is 16 amino acids. This chain's CDR3 is CASTSVGTGPPGGYTF. CDR3 sequence (DNA): TGTGCCAGCACCTCGGTAGGGACAGGCCCGCCGGGCGGCTACACCTTC.